This T cell receptor beta chain was recorded in a study of cytomegalovirus exposure and HLA in healthy donors. PCR involved 60 Vbeta and 13 Jbeta primers. TCRdb's table, derived via immunoSEQ multiplex PCR, lists solely in-frame clones and lacks some. The table lists around 140,000 clones, 65% to 85% of them singletons, with less than 3% in the top ten. Per germline, CDR1 SQVTM and CDR2 ANQGSEA. This CDR3 contains 12 residues. The V gene lost 7 bases and the J gene lost 6 bases, with 14 bases spanning the gap. About this clone itself: Its matching antigen is unknown.

Study-level results: In a later analysis, an Asian-associated ancestry cluster reportedly showed fewer N-insertions than the roughly 650-donor mean.

The clonotype comes from a male donor in good health and CMV-seronegative. Material for sequencing was PBMCs. This chain links TRBV29-1 with TRBJ2-3, with D perhaps matching TRBD1 (6 bases). The CDR3: CSGWGHSDTQYF. The CDR3 DNA follows: TGCAGCGGATGGGGACATTCGGATACGCAGTATTTT.